This T cell receptor beta chain was recorded in a study of regulatory T cells in long-lasting Graves disease. Through Arm-PCR of CDR3 regions and iRepertoire HTBI primers, TCR beta libraries were built. TCRdb processed the multiplex PCR reads anew with MiXCR; each CDR3 protein has one entry. The sample lists roughly 530,000 distinct CDR3 sequences; roughly a sixth were seen once. Germline V CDR1 and CDR2: MNHEY, SVGEGT. Trimming shortened V by 4 bases and J by 6 bases, and 12 bases separated the two germline ends. There are 13 residues in the CDR3. The time point denotes: newly diagnosed GD, antithyroid drugs for less than 3 months. PBMC RNA was the source of the TCR library. The sample was also linked to a second study, of T cells in Graves' hyperthyroidism and ophthalmopathy.

The sequencing here drew on peripheral blood mononuclear cells (PBMCs), taken at new diagnosis, from a patient treated with antithyroid drugs. This TCR was recovered from a woman aged 40-65 years with Graves disease. The chain uses TRBV6-2 or TRBV6-3 and TRBJ1-2, with a possible D match to TRBD1 (5 bases). The CDR3 protein is CASSSTGKDGYTF. The CDR3 DNA reads TGTGCCAGCAGTTCAACAGGAAAGGATGGCTACACCTTC.